This TCR beta chain was captured in a study of long-term antiretroviral therapy in people with HIV. At the survey level, the v3.0 immunoSEQ assay was run. Assay used: immunoSEQ multiplex PCR; TCRdb lists only in-frame clones, some missing. The sample has about 29,000 clones, roughly 78% seen once; the top ten hold about 9.3%. The CDR3 is 14 residues long. The germline V and J ends were trimmed by 6 bases and 0 bases, with 13 bases remaining between them. Germline loops: CDR1 SGHNT, CDR2 YYREEE (reference sequence). The sequence derives from a man between 18 and 35 years old with HIV. This chain links TRBV5-4 with TRBJ2-7; D might be TRBD2 (6 bases). The sequences come from unsorted PBMCs, collected 1.5 years before starting antiretroviral therapy. DNA for the CDR3: TGTGCCAGCAATCCCGGGGGAAACTCCTACGAGCAGTACTTC. It translates to CASNPGGNSYEQYF.